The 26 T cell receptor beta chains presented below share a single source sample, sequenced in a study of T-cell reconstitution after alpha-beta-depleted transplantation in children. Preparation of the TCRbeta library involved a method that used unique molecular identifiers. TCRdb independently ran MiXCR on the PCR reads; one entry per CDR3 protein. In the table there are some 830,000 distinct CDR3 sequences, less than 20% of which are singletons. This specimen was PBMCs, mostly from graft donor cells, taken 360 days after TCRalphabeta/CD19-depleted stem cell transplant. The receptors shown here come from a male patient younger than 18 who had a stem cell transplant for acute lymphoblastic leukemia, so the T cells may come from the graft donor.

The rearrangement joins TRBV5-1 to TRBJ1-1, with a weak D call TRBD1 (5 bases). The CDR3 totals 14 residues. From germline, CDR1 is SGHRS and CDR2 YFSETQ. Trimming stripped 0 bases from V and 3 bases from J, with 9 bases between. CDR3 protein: CASSLGQMDTEAFF. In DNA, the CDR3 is TGCGCCAGCAGCTTGGGACAGATGGACACTGAAGCTTTCTTT. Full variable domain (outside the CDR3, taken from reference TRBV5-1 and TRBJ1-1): KAGVTQTPRYLIKTRGQQVTLSCSPISGHRSVSWYQQTPGQGLQFLFEYFSETQRNKGNFPGRFSGRQFSNSRSEMNVSTLELGDSALYLCASSLGQMDTEAFFGQGTRLTVV.

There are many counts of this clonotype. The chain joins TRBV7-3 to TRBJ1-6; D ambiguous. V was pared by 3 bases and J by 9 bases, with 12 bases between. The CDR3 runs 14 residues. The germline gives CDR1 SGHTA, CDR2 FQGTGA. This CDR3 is CASSFGPSGSPLHF. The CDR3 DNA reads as TGTGCCAGCAGCTTTGGCCCCAGTGGTTCACCCCTCCACTTT.

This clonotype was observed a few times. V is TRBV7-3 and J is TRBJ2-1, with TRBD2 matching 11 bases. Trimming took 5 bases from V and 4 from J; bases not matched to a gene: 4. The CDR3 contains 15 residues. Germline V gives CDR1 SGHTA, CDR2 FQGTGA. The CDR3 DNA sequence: TGTGCCAGCAGCCTGACTAGCGGGGAGTACAATGAGCAGTTCTTC. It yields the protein CASSLTSGEYNEQFF.

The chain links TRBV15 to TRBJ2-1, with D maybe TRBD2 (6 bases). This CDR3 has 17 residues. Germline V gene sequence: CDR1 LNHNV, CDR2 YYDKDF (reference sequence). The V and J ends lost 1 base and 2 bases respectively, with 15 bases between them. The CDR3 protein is CATSRAPPKRAYNEQFF. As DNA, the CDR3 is TGTGCCACCAGCAGAGCACCACCTAAGCGGGCCTACAATGAGCAGTTCTTC.

CDR3 sequence reads: CASRTGRVTEAFF. In DNA, the CDR3 is TGTGCCAGCAGGACGGGACGGGTGACTGAAGCTTTCTTT. The chain couples TRBV6-4 to TRBJ1-1, with a tentative D call TRBD1 (5 bases). The germline V gene encodes CDR1 MRHNA and CDR2 SNTAGT. CDR3 size: 13 residues. V was shortened by 6 bases and J by 5 bases, with 13 bases between the two germline ends.

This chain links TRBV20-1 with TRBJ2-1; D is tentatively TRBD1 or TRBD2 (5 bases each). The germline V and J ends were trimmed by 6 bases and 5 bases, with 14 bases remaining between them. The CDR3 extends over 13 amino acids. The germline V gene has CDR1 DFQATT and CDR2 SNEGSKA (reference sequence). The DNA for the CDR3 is TGCAGTGCGGACGGGACCAACCACAATGAGCAGTTCTTC. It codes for CSADGTNHNEQFF.

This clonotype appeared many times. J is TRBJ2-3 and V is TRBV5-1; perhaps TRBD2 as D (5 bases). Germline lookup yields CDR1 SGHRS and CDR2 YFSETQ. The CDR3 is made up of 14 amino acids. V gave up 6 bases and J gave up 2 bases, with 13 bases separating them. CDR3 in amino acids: CASTSGTTTDTQYF. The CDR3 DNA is TGCGCCAGCACGAGCGGAACTACCACAGATACGCAGTATTTT.

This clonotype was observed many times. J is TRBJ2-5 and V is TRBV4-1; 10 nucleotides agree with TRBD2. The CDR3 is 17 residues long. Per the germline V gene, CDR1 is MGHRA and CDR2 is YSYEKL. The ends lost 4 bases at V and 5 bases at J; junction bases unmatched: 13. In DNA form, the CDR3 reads TGCGCCAGCAGCCTACGACTGGGCCTAGCGGGAGAGGAGACCCAGTACTTC. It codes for CASSLRLGLAGEETQYF.

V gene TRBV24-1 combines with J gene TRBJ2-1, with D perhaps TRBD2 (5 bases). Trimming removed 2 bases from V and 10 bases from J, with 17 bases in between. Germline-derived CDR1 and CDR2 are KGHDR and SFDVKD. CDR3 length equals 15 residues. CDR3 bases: TGTGCCACCAGTGATTCGGCTAGCTTCGGAAGGGAGCAGTTCTTC. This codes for CATSDSASFGREQFF.

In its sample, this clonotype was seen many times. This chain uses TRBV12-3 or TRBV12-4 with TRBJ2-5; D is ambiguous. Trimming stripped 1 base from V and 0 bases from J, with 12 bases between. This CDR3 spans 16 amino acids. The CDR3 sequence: CASSLVERLYQETQYF. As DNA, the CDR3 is TGTGCCAGCAGTTTAGTTGAACGGCTGTACCAAGAGACCCAGTACTTC.

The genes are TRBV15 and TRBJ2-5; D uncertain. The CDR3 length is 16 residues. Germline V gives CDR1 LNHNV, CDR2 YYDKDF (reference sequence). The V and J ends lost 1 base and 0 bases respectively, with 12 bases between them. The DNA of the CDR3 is TGTGCCACCAGCAGAGGTGGCAGCAAGTACCAAGAGACCCAGTACTTC. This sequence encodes CATSRGGSKYQETQYF.

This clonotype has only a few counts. The CDR3 DNA reads TGCGCCAGCAGCCAACAGGGGGCAGTTTATATTGAAGCTTTCTTT. This sequence encodes CASSQQGAVYIEAFF. The chain employs TRBV4-1 and TRBJ1-1, with 8 positions matching TRBD1. The trim removed 2 bases at V and 7 bases at J, leaving 9 bases unmatched. Germline values: CDR1 MGHRA, CDR2 YSYEKL. CDR3 size: 15 residues.

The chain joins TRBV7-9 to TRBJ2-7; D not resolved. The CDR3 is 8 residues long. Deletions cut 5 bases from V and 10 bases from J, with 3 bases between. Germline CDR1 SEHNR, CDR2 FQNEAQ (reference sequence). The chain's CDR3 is CASSEQYF. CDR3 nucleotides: TGTGCCAGCAGCGAACAGTACTTC.

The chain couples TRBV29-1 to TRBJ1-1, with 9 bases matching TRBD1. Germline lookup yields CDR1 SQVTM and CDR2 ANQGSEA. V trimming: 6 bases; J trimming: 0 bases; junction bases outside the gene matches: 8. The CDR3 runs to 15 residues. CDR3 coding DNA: TGCAGCGTCAGGGGGACAGGGAGAGTGAACACTGAAGCTTTCTTT. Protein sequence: CSVRGTGRVNTEAFF.

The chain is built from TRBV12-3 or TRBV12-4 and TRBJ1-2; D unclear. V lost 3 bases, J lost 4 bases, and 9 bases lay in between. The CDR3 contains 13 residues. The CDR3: CASSFTRLYGYTF. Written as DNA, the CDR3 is TGTGCCAGCAGTTTTACACGGCTCTATGGCTACACCTTC.

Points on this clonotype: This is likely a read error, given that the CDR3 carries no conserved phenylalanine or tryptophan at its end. The CDR3 loop reads CASSVYWAGEAKNIQYL. CDR3 DNA sequence: TGTGCCAGCAGTGTCTATTGGGCAGGGGAGGCCAAAAACATTCAGTACCTC. The chain has TRBV28 and TRBJ2-4, with D maybe TRBD1 (6 bases). V lost 5 bases and J 1 base, leaving 18 bases between the germline ends. The CDR3 is made up of 17 amino acids. Germline lookup yields CDR1 MDHEN and CDR2 SYDVKM.

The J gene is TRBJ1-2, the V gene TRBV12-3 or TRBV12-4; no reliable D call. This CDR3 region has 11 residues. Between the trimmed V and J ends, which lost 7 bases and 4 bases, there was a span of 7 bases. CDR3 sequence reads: CASTPGYGYTF. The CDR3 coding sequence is TGTGCCAGCACCCCGGGCTATGGCTACACCTTC.

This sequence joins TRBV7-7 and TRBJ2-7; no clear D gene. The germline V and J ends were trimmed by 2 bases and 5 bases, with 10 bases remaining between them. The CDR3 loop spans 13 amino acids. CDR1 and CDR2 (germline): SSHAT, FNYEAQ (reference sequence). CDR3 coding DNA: TGTGCCAGCAGCTTAAGTGGGTACCACGAGCAGTACTTC. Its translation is CASSLSGYHEQYF. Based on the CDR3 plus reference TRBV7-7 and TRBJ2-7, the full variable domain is GAGVSQSPRYKVTKRGQDVTLRCDPISSHATLYWYQQALGQGPEFLTYFNYEAQPDKSGLPSDRFSAERPEGSISTLTIQRTEQRDSAMYRCASSLSGYHEQYFGPGTRLTVT.

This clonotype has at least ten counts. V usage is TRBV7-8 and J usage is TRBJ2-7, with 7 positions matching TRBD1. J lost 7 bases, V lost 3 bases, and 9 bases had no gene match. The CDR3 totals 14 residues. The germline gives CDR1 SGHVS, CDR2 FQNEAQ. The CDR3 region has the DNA TGTGCCAGCAGCTTGGTGACAGGGCTAGGAGAGCAGTACTTC. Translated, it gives CASSLVTGLGEQYF.

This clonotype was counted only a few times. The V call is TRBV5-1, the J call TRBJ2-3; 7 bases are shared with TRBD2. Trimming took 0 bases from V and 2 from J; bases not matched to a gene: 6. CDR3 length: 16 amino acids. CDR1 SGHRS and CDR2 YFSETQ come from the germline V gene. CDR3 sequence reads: CASSLVGLADTDTQYF. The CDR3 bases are TGCGCCAGCAGCTTGGTGGGGCTAGCGGACACAGATACGCAGTATTTT.

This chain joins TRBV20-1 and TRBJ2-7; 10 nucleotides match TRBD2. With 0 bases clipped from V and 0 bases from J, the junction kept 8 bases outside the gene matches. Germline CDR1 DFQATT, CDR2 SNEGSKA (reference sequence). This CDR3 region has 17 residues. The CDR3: CSAREGIGLADSYEQYF. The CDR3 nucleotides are TGCAGTGCTAGAGAGGGGATAGGACTAGCGGACTCCTACGAGCAGTACTTC.

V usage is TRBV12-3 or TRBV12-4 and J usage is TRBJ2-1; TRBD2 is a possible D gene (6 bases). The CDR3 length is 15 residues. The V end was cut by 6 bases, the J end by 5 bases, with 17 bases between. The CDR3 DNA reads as TGTGCCAGCAGCGGGACTTTAAGGAACAACAATGAGCAGTTCTTC. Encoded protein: CASSGTLRNNNEQFF.

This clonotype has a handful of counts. The CDR3 DNA reads as TGTGCCAGCATCCGGCTAGCGGGGAGCGGGGAGCTGTTTTTT. It translates to CASIRLAGSGELFF. The chain has TRBV27 and TRBJ2-2; 9 nucleotides agree with TRBD2. V gave up 7 bases and J gave up 7 bases; unmatched junction bases: 7. This CDR3 has 14 amino acids. CDR1 is MNHEY, CDR2 SMNVEV, per germline (reference sequence).

In nucleotides, the CDR3 is TGTGCCAGCTCACCCAATCGAAACCAGGAAGCTTTCTTT. Encoded protein: CASSPNRNQEAFF. The chain is built from TRBV18 and TRBJ1-1; D ambiguous. V was trimmed by 3 bases and J by 8 bases, leaving 13 bases between them. In germline, CDR1 is KGHSH, CDR2 LQKENI. The CDR3 contains 13 residues.

The CDR3 sequence: CSARATGARRGTGELFF. DNA of the CDR3: TGCAGTGCTAGAGCCACAGGGGCTAGACGAGGCACCGGGGAGCTGTTTTTT. The V call is TRBV20-1, the J call TRBJ2-2; 7 positions agree with TRBD1. This CDR3 is built from 17 residues. CDR1 and CDR2 from the germline V gene are DFQATT and SNEGSKA (reference sequence). The J segment lost 4 bases and the V segment lost 1 base, leaving 12 bases of the junction unmatched.

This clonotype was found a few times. DNA for the CDR3: TGCAGCGTTGCTCAATGGAATGAGCAGTTCTTC. Its protein is CSVAQWNEQFF. V and J are TRBV29-1 and TRBJ2-1, with D hard to call. CDR3 length: 11 amino acids. Germline V CDR1 and CDR2: SQVTM, ANQGSEA. Trimming stripped 4 bases from V and 7 bases from J, with 8 bases between.